This paragraph reports one T cell receptor (beta chain). Antigen unknown. This sample was taken from a study of T-cell reconstitution after alpha-beta-depleted transplantation in children. Study results and limitations: Surviving thymic progenitors and recipient T cells were the source of high TCRbeta diversity at day 60 in some patients. Expanded graft clones numbering several hundred reportedly gave rise to alpha-beta T cells about two months after transplant. Once a year had passed after transplant, T-cell counts and diversity came mostly from newly produced T cells.

TCRbeta library construction was performed incorporating unique molecular identifiers. TCRdb re-called the PCR reads through MiXCR, storing one row per CDR3 protein. Here the sample spans under 750,000 distinct CDR3 sequences, about 23% being singletons. The CDR3 totals 14 residues. The germline V gene encodes CDR1 DFQATT and CDR2 SNEGSKA (reference sequence). The ends were cut back, 0 bases at V and 4 bases at J, with 7 bases in the middle. This clonotype was sampled from a boy in the first two years of life who had a stem cell transplant for acute myeloid leukemia, so the T cells may come from the graft donor. Source: PBMCs, mostly from graft donor cells, taken 360 days after TCRalphabeta/CD19-depleted stem cell transplant. The gene calls are TRBV20-1 and TRBJ1-6, with a tentative D call TRBD1 (5 bases). The CDR3 protein is CSARDKGYNSPLHF. In DNA form, the CDR3 reads TGCAGTGCTAGAGACAAGGGGTATAATTCACCCCTCCACTTT.